The present entry profiles one TCR beta chain with its context. The antigen remains undetermined. The record originates from a study of cytomegalovirus exposure and HLA in healthy donors. CDR3 length equals 17 residues. The ends were cut back, 5 bases at V and 7 bases at J, with 24 bases in the middle. Germline-derived CDR1 and CDR2 are SGHAT and FQNNGV. Study-wide points: The dataset shows that most TCR sequences were rare, while some public TCRs occurred in many donors. Associated with cytomegalovirus, according to the listing, were about 160 TCR beta chains.

Measured with immunoSEQ multiplex PCR; TCRdb has only the in-frame clones, and not every one. The repertoire holds around 66,000 clones, with 95% to 97% as singletons. The clonotype was recovered from a young woman in good health and CMV-seropositive. The V gene is TRBV11-2, the J gene TRBJ1-3, with a weak D call TRBD1 (6 bases). Sequencing was done on a sample of PBMCs. The CDR3 sequence: CASSVGAAGPRGNTIYF. DNA of the CDR3: TGTGCCAGCAGCGTGGGGGCGGCAGGACCACGCGGGAACACCATATATTTT.